This T cell receptor beta chain was identified during a study of shared clonotypes between healthy human individuals. The ends were cut back, 3 bases at V and 2 bases at J, with 9 bases in the middle. CDR1 and CDR2 (germline): MDHEN, SYDVKM. The CDR3 length is 14 residues. CD45RO negativity and positive selection for CCR7 defined naive CD8 cells, a population that excluded terminally differentiated effector memory CD45RA+ cells. Study-wide results and limits: Estimated clonotype richness was generally higher in naive than memory subsets. Generation probabilities were higher for clonotypes shared across all four sorted-subset donors than for unshared ones. The rarefaction results pointed to incomplete sorted-subset sequencing despite large depth.

Each subset's genomic DNA was split evenly across several immunoSEQ plates. Libraries were prepared by immunoSEQ multiplex PCR; TCRdb keeps only in-frame clonotypes and omits some of them. The sample carries some 1,900,000 clones, around 96% recorded once. For this clone: The target antigen is unknown.

This sequence originates from a man aged 18-30 years in good health. The chain is built from TRBV28 and TRBJ2-3; the D gene is possibly TRBD2 (6 bases). Sequencing input: naive CD8+ T cells sorted from blood. In DNA form, the CDR3 reads TGTGCCAGCAGTTTTAGCGGAACCACAGATACGCAGTATTTT. Encoded protein: CASSFSGTTDTQYF.